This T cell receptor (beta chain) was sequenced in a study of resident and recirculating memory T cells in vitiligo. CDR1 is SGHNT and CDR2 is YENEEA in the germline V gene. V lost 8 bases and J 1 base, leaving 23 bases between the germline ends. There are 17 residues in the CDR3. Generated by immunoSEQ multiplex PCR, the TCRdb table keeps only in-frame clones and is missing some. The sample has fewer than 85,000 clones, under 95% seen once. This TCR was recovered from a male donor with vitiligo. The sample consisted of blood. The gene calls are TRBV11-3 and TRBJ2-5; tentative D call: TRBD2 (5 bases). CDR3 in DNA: TGTGCCAGCGAATTCGGGGAACCCTTCCGAGGCCAAGAGACCCAGTACTTC. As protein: CASEFGEPFRGQETQYF.